Here is one T cell receptor (beta chain) with its context. Its cognate antigen is unknown. The CDR3 is 15 amino acids. Trimming took 4 bases from V and 10 from J; bases not matched to a gene: 9. The germline V gene has CDR1 LGHNA and CDR2 YNFKEQ. TCRdb's copy holds only in-frame clones and misses some; the assay was immunoSEQ multiplex PCR. This table holds 84,000 or so clones, around 81% found once. These data originate in a study of radiotherapy plus CTLA-4 blockade in lung cancer. Study results and caveats: Clones derived from tumor TCRs expanded in blood after radiotherapy plus ipilimumab.

V gene TRBV4-2 combines with J gene TRBJ2-1, with TRBD2 matching 11 bases. The source is a human donor with non-small cell lung cancer that progressed on radiotherapy plus ipilimumab. Sequencing was performed on peripheral blood, taken from a patient treated with radiotherapy plus ipilimumab. Here the CDR3 reads CASSPQLAGVGEQFF. The CDR3 nucleotides read TGTGCCAGCAGCCCACAACTAGCGGGGGTAGGGGAGCAGTTCTTC.